What follows is one TCR beta chain and its context. Antigen: not known. The assay was immunoSEQ multiplex PCR, and TCRdb's table has in-frame clones only and misses some. This table has about 140,000 clones, around 92% appearing once. This CDR3 has 13 amino acids. V lost 10 bases and J 3 bases, leaving 16 bases between the germline ends. Looked up from germline, CDR1 is ENHRY and CDR2 is SYGVKD. The data belong to a study of T cell responses to AZD1222 COVID-19 vaccine. Study observations and caveats: Donors were mostly white British, more females; clonal diversity possibly underestimated. Researchers took repertoire samples only after the peak T cell response had come.

The source material was peripheral blood, sampled after recovery from COVID-19. This TCR derives from an adult who had recovered from COVID-19. The V and J genes are TRBV10-3 and TRBJ2-7, with TRBD1 as a possible D gene (6 bases). The CDR3 is CATRLGQNYEQYF. CDR3 nucleotide sequence: TGTGCCACCCGACTTGGACAGAACTACGAGCAGTACTTC.